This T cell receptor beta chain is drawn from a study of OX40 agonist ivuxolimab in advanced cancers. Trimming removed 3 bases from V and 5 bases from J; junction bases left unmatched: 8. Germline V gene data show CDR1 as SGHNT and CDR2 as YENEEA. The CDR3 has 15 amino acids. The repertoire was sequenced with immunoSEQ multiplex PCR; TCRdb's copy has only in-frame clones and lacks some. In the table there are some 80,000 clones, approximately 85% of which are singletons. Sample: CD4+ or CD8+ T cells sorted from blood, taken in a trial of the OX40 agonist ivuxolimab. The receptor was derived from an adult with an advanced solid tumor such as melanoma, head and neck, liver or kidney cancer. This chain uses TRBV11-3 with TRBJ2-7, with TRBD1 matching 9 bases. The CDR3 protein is CASSLGVRTGDEQYF. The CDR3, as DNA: TGTGCCAGCAGCTTGGGAGTGAGGACAGGGGACGAGCAGTACTTC.